This entry concerns a single T cell receptor (beta chain). Antigen specificity is unknown. The data stem from a study of cytomegalovirus exposure and HLA in healthy donors. General study points: Researchers reported that a few CMV-associated chains were confirmed in vitro as CMV antigen-specific.

In germline, CDR1 is SEHNR, CDR2 FQNEAQ (reference sequence). The CDR3 extends over 15 amino acids. Unmatched junction bases numbered 6, after V lost 5 bases and J lost 5 bases. Primers included in the PCR were 60 Vbeta and 13 Jbeta primers. TCRdb's copy holds only in-frame clones and misses some; the assay was immunoSEQ multiplex PCR. The data show over 150,000 clones, 75% to 85% seen once. The gene calls are TRBV7-9 and TRBJ2-1; 10 bases align to TRBD1. The clonotype comes from a woman aged 40 to 55 in good health and CMV-seropositive. Specimen: PBMCs. CDR3 DNA sequence: TGTGCCAGCAGCGAAGCCGGGACAGGGGACAATGAGCAGTTCTTC. Residues: CASSEAGTGDNEQFF.